What follows is one T cell receptor beta chain and its context. Its antigen is unknown. The sample comes from a study of neurological immune-mediated disorders. Study results and limitations: Multiple sclerosis was found to have the least TCR clonal expansion, below healthy controls, and HTLV-1-associated myelopathy the most. Expanded clones shared no identical CDR3 amino acid sequences across subjects, which suggested private TCR-beta repertoires in all groups.

The ends were cut back, 4 bases at V and 3 bases at J, with 19 bases in the middle. Germline V lookup: CDR1 SGHTA, CDR2 FQGTGA. The CDR3 runs to 16 residues. Over 170 million TCR-beta sequences from 15-18 subjects were obtained in each sequencing run. TCRdb re-called the 5' RACE reads with MiXCR, one entry per CDR3 protein. In the table there are tens of thousands of distinct CDR3 sequences, roughly 4.7% of which are singletons. Preparation of the unsorted libraries drew on 2 million PBMCs stored at -80 C. The sequencing sample was made of PBMCs. The chain recombines TRBV7-3 with TRBJ2-7; the D call may be TRBD1 or TRBD2 (5 bases each). The clonotype was recovered from a woman under 40 with multiple sclerosis. In DNA form, the CDR3 reads TGTGCCAGCAGCTCGTCCCGGGACGGAACCTACTACGAGCAGTACGTC. It is translated as CASSSSRDGTYYEQYV.